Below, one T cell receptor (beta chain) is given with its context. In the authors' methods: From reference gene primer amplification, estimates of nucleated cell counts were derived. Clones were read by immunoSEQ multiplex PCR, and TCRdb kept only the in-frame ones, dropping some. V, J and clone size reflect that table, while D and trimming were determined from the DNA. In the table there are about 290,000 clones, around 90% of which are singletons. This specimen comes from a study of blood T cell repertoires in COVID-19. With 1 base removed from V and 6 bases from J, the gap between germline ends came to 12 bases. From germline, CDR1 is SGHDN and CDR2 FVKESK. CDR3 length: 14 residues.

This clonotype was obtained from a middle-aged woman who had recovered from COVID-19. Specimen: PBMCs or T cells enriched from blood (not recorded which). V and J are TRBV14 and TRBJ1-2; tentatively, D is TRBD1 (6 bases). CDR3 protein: CASSQGGRPNGYTF. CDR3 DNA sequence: TGTGCCAGCAGCCAAGGGGGGCGACCCAATGGCTACACCTTC.